The 25 T cell receptor beta chains listed next were all sequenced from one sample in a study of blood T cell repertoires in COVID-19. Libraries were prepared by immunoSEQ multiplex PCR; TCRdb keeps only in-frame clonotypes and omits some of them. There are roughly 220,000 clones in the sample; roughly 89% occur only once, and more than 12% lies in the top ten. The sample comprised PBMCs or T cells enriched from blood (not recorded which). The receptors were gathered from a man aged 30 to 39 who had been exposed to COVID-19.

V usage is TRBV11-2 and J usage is TRBJ2-5; 7 bases fit TRBD1. Germline V gene sequence: CDR1 SGHAT, CDR2 FQNNGV. The CDR3 spans 15 residues. Losses at the gene ends were 5 bases for V and 4 bases for J; bases not matched to a gene: 10. CDR3 sequence: CASSKQGVLRETQYF. The DNA for the CDR3 is TGTGCCAGCAGCAAGCAGGGGGTTTTACGAGAGACCCAGTACTTC.

This clone was recorded once. V gene TRBV5-1 combines with J gene TRBJ1-4; D is uncertain. V lost 4 bases and J lost 3, with 10 bases in between. CDR1 is SGHRS, CDR2 YFSETQ, per germline. There are 14 residues in the CDR3. The CDR3 DNA follows: TGCGCCAGCAGCCCCGCGGAGTCTAATGAAAAACTGTTTTTT. Translated: CASSPAESNEKLFF.

The rearrangement uses TRBV5-4 and TRBJ1-6; 11 nucleotides line up with TRBD1. V trimming: 3 bases; J trimming: 8 bases; junction bases outside the gene matches: 7. The CDR3 runs to 16 residues. Germline loops: CDR1 SGHNT, CDR2 YYREEE (reference sequence). CDR3 loop: CASSSRTGGGYSPLHF. The CDR3 nucleotides read TGTGCCAGCAGCTCGCGGACAGGGGGCGGTTATTCACCCCTCCACTTT.

The CDR3 nucleotides read TGCGCCAGCAGCTTGTCTACAGGGCCCTACGAGCAGTACTTC. Protein: CASSLSTGPYEQYF. This chain joins TRBV5-1 and TRBJ2-7, with D possibly matching TRBD1 (6 bases). Germline V gene data show CDR1 as SGHRS and CDR2 as YFSETQ. V was shortened by 1 base and J by 2 bases, with 10 bases between the two germline ends. This CDR3 has 14 residues.

The rearrangement joins TRBV6-2 or TRBV6-3 to TRBJ1-5; 7 bases agree with TRBD1. V shed 5 bases, J shed 2 bases, and the junction held 6 bases outside the gene matches. The germline CDR1 and CDR2 sequences are MNHEY and SVGEGT. This CDR3 spans 15 amino acids. The CDR3 protein is CASSDGQVRNQPQHF. In nucleotides, the CDR3 is TGTGCCAGCAGTGATGGACAGGTACGCAATCAGCCCCAGCATTTT.

The CDR3 loop is CASSLDPGQGANEQFF. DNA of the CDR3: TGTGCCAGCAGCTTAGACCCCGGACAGGGGGCCAATGAGCAGTTCTTC. The rearrangement links TRBV11-2 to TRBJ2-1; 11 positions match TRBD1. CDR3 length: 16 amino acids. Germline V gives CDR1 SGHAT, CDR2 FQNNGV. Trimming removed 0 bases from V and 6 bases from J; junction bases left unmatched: 4. Full variable domain (rest looked up from reference TRBV11-2 and TRBJ2-1): EAGVAQSPRYKIIEKRQSVAFWCNPISGHATLYWYQQILGQGPKLLIQFQNNGVVDDSQLPKDRFSAERLKGVDSTLKIQPAKLEDSAVYLCASSLDPGQGANEQFFGPGTRLTVL.

This chain joins TRBV29-1 and TRBJ2-5; 7 positions match TRBD1. CDR1 SQVTM and CDR2 ANQGSEA come from the germline V gene. This CDR3 contains 12 residues. V dropped 8 bases and J dropped 2; count of bases not matched to a gene: 5. Here the CDR3 reads CSYGDSQETQYF. The DNA of the CDR3 is TGCAGCTATGGGGACAGTCAAGAGACCCAGTACTTC.

The chain links TRBV5-8 to TRBJ1-3; no clear D gene. The V end lost 2 bases, the J end lost 0 bases, and 9 bases lay between the germline ends. The CDR3 is 15 amino acids. CDR1 is SGHTS, CDR2 YDEGEE, per germline. CDR3 bases: TGTGCCAGCAGCTTTATCTGGAGCTCTGGAAACACCATATATTTT. It yields the protein CASSFIWSSGNTIYF.

J is TRBJ1-2 and V is TRBV5-6; D is perhaps TRBD1 (6 bases). Germline V gene sequence: CDR1 SGHDT, CDR2 YYEEEE. V was cut by 6 bases and J by 8 bases, with 14 bases left in between. The CDR3 is 12 residues long. The CDR3, as DNA: TGTGCCAGCAATATCGACAGGACCGGCTACACCTTC. Its protein is CASNIDRTGYTF.

The rearrangement joins TRBV20-1 to TRBJ1-5, with D hard to call. The ends were cut back, 3 bases at V and 5 bases at J, with 8 bases in the middle. The CDR3 has 12 residues. The germline V gene encodes CDR1 DFQATT and CDR2 SNEGSKA (reference sequence). CDR3 amino acids: CSASPPDQPQHF. CDR3 DNA: TGCAGTGCTAGTCCCCCGGATCAGCCCCAGCATTTT.

The rearrangement uses TRBV14 and TRBJ1-5; possible D gene TRBD1, 5 bases. V was clipped by 3 bases and J by 9 bases, with 12 bases between them. The length of the CDR3 is 13 residues. CDR1 SGHDN and CDR2 FVKESK come from the germline V gene. In DNA form, the CDR3 reads TGTGCCAGCAGCCAGAGTGACCAGGGGCCCCAGCATTTT. Amino acid sequence: CASSQSDQGPQHF.

This clone came up a few times. The genes are TRBV5-5 and TRBJ1-5; no clear D gene. V shed 2 bases and J shed 0 bases, with 6 bases lying between them. The CDR3 totals 14 residues. Germline V gene sequence: CDR1 SGHKS, CDR2 YYEKEE (reference sequence). The CDR3 DNA reads as TGTGCCAGCAGCTTCCGACTTAGCAATCAGCCCCAGCATTTT. Protein: CASSFRLSNQPQHF. The whole variable domain, filled in from reference TRBV5-5 and TRBJ1-5, reads DAGVTQSPTHLIKTRGQQVTLRCSPISGHKSVSWYQQVLGQGPQFIFQYYEKEERGRGNFPDRFSARQFPNYSSELNVNALLLGDSALYLCASSFRLSNQPQHFGDGTRLSIL.

The V call is TRBV4-3, the J call TRBJ1-5, with D hard to call. Trimming took 0 bases from V and 7 from J, leaving 7 bases between them. The V gene's germline CDR1 is LGHNA and CDR2 YSLEER. The CDR3 is 13 residues long. CDR3 region: CASSQDPGQPQHF. DNA for the CDR3: TGCGCCAGCAGCCAAGATCCAGGACAGCCCCAGCATTTT.

The CDR3 DNA reads as TGTGCCAGCAGTTATAGGGTTTTGGGGGGACCATATGGCTACACCTTC. Encoded protein: CASSYRVLGGPYGYTF. This chain connects TRBV6-5 to TRBJ1-2, with D possibly being TRBD1 (5 bases). The germline V gene encodes CDR1 MNHEY and CDR2 SVGAGI. CDR3 length: 16 residues. V shed 3 bases and J shed 5 bases, with 19 bases lying between them.

This clone is a singleton in its sample. V gene TRBV6-2 or TRBV6-3 combines with J gene TRBJ1-5, with 8 positions matching TRBD1. J was trimmed by 6 bases and V by 3 bases; bases with no gene match: 7. The CDR3 runs 15 residues. The V gene's germline CDR1 is MNHEY and CDR2 SVGEGT. CDR3 coding DNA: TGTGCCAGCAGTTATACGCAGGGGGCAAGTCAGCCCCAGCATTTT. Its protein product is CASSYTQGASQPQHF.

V and J are TRBV5-6 and TRBJ1-1; TRBD1 might be the D (6 bases). CDR1 and CDR2 from the germline V gene are SGHDT and YYEEEE. The length of the CDR3 is 15 residues. V was clipped by 4 bases and J by 5 bases, with 18 bases between them. The CDR3 DNA is TGTGCCAGCAGCCGATTACAGGGAGAGCGGACTGAAGCTTTCTTT. Translation gives CASSRLQGERTEAFF.

V usage is TRBV5-1 and J usage is TRBJ1-5, with 7 bases fitting TRBD1. V dropped 4 bases and J dropped 2; count of bases not matched to a gene: 3. CDR3 length: 14 residues. Per germline, CDR1 SGHRS and CDR2 YFSETQ. CDR3 DNA sequence: TGCGCCAGCAGCACCGGACAGGGCAATCAGCCCCAGCATTTT. This translates into CASSTGQGNQPQHF.

This chain connects TRBV7-9 to TRBJ1-4, with D perhaps TRBD1 (6 bases). The CDR3 has 14 residues. The germline V gene encodes CDR1 SEHNR and CDR2 FQNEAQ (reference sequence). Trimming cost V 3 bases and J 5 bases, with 10 bases left between them. DNA of the CDR3: TGTGCCAGCAGCTTGGGACAAGTGAATGAAAAACTGTTTTTT. It is translated as CASSLGQVNEKLFF.

This rearrangement joins TRBV18 to TRBJ2-2, with TRBD2 identical over 7 bases. With V trimmed by 4 bases and J by 0 bases, 5 bases remained unmatched. The germline V gene has CDR1 KGHSH and CDR2 LQKENI. This CDR3 is built from 16 residues. CDR3 DNA: TGTGCCAGCTCACAACCGGGACTATCGAACACCGGGGAGCTGTTTTTT. It yields the protein CASSQPGLSNTGELFF.

CDR3 protein: CATSEAGFANTGELFF. In DNA, the CDR3 is TGTGCCACCAGTGAGGCGGGATTCGCGAACACCGGGGAGCTGTTTTTT. The genes are TRBV24-1 and TRBJ2-2, with D maybe TRBD2 (6 bases). V lost 4 bases and J 0 bases, leaving 11 bases between the germline ends. The CDR3 spans 16 residues. CDR1 is KGHDR and CDR2 is SFDVKD in the germline V gene.

This chain links TRBV27 with TRBJ2-1; 7 nucleotides match TRBD1. The CDR3 is made up of 13 amino acids. V dropped 5 bases and J dropped 11; count of bases not matched to a gene: 9. Germline CDR1 is MNHEY and CDR2 is SMNVEV (reference sequence). The CDR3 DNA follows: TGTGCCAGCAGTCAAATTAGCAGGGGGAAGCAGTTCTTC. The encoded protein is CASSQISRGKQFF.

V and J are TRBV2 and TRBJ2-2; D not resolved. V was shortened by 7 bases and J by 1 base, with 7 bases between the two germline ends. Germline CDR1 is SNHLY and CDR2 is FYNNEI. The CDR3 contains 13 residues. The CDR3 DNA follows: TGTGCCAGCAAGGCAGGGAACACCGGGGAGCTGTTTTTT. This gives the protein CASKAGNTGELFF.

This chain connects TRBV11-2 to TRBJ1-5; TRBD1 aligns across 8 bases. Looked up from germline, CDR1 is SGHAT and CDR2 is FQNNGV. The CDR3 spans 14 residues. V gave up 3 bases and J gave up 6 bases; unmatched junction bases: 4. The CDR3 bases are TGTGCCAGCAGCTTTGCAGGGGGCACTCAGCCCCAGCATTTT. Translating it yields CASSFAGGTQPQHF.

The chain carries TRBV9 and TRBJ1-2, with D hard to call. The CDR3 consists of 15 residues. Germline-derived CDR1 and CDR2 are SGDLS and YYNGEE. V was cut by 0 bases and J by 4 bases, with 13 bases left in between. The CDR3 region is CASSVDVRNPYGYTF. The CDR3, as DNA: TGTGCCAGCAGCGTAGATGTGAGAAACCCCTATGGCTACACCTTC. The full variable domain, its missing parts supplied by reference TRBV9 and TRBJ1-2, is DSGVTQTPKHLITATGQRVTLRCSPRSGDLSVYWYQQSLDQGLQFLIQYYNGEERAKGNILERFSAQQFPDLHSELNLSSLELGDSALYFCASSVDVRNPYGYTFGSGTRLTVV.

This sequence joins TRBV4-3 and TRBJ2-3; 7 positions match TRBD2. Germline loops: CDR1 LGHNA, CDR2 YSLEER. J gave up 3 bases and V 3 bases, and 9 bases lay outside the gene matches. CDR3 length: 16 amino acids. Written as DNA, the CDR3 is TGCGCCAGCAGCCAGGCGAGACTAGCCCGTACAGATACGCAGTATTTT. It is translated as CASSQARLARTDTQYF.